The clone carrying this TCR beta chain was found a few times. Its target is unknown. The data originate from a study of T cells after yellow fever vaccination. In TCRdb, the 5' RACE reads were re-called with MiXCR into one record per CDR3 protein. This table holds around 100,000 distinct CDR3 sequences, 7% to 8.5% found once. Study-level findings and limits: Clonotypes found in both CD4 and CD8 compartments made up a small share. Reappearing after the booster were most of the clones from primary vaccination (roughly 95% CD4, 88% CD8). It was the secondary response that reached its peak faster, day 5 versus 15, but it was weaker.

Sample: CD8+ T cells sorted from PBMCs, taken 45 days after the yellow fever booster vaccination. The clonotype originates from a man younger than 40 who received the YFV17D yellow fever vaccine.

The CDR3, as DNA: TGCGCCAGCAGTCAAGGGACAGGGAAGGACGAGCAGTACTTC. Its translation is CASSQGTGKDEQYF. This chain connects TRBV23-1 to TRBJ2-7; 9 bases agree with TRBD1. TRBV23-1 is given ORF status, its function remaining uncertain. V dropped 2 bases and J dropped 5; count of bases not matched to a gene: 4. This CDR3 has 14 amino acids.